This T cell receptor (beta chain) was found in a study of blood T cell repertoires in COVID-19. Across the whole study: Samples came from the United States, Italy and Spain, spanning acute and convalescent COVID-19. The cDNA or gDNA used as material had been derived from T cells, B-cell-depleted T cells, or PBMCs.

The authors' processing: Estimation of nucleated cell counts was performed using reference gene primer amplification. Sequencing was performed with immunoSEQ multiplex PCR; in TCRdb, only in-frame clones are kept and a portion is missing. That table is the source of V, J and clone size, and D and trimming were worked out from the DNA. Of approximately 190,000 clones listed, around 80% are singletons. V gave up 2 bases and J gave up 4 bases; unmatched junction bases: 12. There are 18 residues in the CDR3. Germline V gene sequence: CDR1 MGHRA, CDR2 YSYEKL. The sequenced sample was peripheral blood. The receptor comes from a young man with active or convalescent COVID-19. J is TRBJ2-1 and V is TRBV4-1, with TRBD2 identical over 9 bases. CDR3 bases: TGCGCCAGCAGCCAATGGTCTAGGCGGACTAGCGCTTACAATGAGCAGTTCTTC. Protein: CASSQWSRRTSAYNEQFF.